The clone carrying this T cell receptor (beta chain) was found a few times. Antigen unknown. The sample comes from a study of early T cells in non-severe SARS-CoV-2 infection. Findings and limits, study-wide: Matches to VDJdb favored anti-spike CD8 responses and missed private and CD4 specificities.

The CDR3 spans 11 residues. The V end lost 0 bases, the J end lost 4 bases, and 0 bases lay between the germline ends. The TCR library protocol was used to attach unique molecular identifiers. These identifiers were attached to individual cDNA molecules. TCRdb independently ran MiXCR on the 5' RACE reads; one entry per CDR3 protein. The repertoire holds approximately 120,000 distinct CDR3 sequences, with around 14% as singletons. The sequencing input was whole blood. V gene TRBV12-3 or TRBV12-4 combines with J gene TRBJ1-1, with no clear D. The receptor was derived from an adult who was a healthcare worker with PCR-confirmed SARS-CoV-2 infection or an uninfected control (not recorded which). CDR3 in DNA: TGTGCCAGCAGTTTAGCCACTGAAGCTTTCTTT. It encodes CASSLATEAFF.